This T cell receptor beta chain is from a study of PD-1 blockade in classical Hodgkin lymphoma. Assay used: immunoSEQ multiplex PCR; TCRdb lists only in-frame clones, some missing. Of 65,000 to 95,000 clones in the sample, 89% were seen once. Relapse was seen in all patients after autologous stem cell transplantation, and brentuximab vedotin exposure was variable. In germline, CDR1 is MNHEY, CDR2 SVGAGI. This CDR3 is built from 11 residues. Trimming shortened V by 6 bases and J by 4 bases, and 6 bases separated the two germline ends. The sequencing used peripheral blood mononuclear cells (PBMCs), collected at baseline. The chain uses TRBV6-5 and TRBJ1-2, with D uncertain. This TCR came from a human donor with classical Hodgkin lymphoma. CDR3 residues: CASRDFYGYTF. CDR3 bases: TGTGCCAGCAGGGACTTCTATGGCTACACCTTC.